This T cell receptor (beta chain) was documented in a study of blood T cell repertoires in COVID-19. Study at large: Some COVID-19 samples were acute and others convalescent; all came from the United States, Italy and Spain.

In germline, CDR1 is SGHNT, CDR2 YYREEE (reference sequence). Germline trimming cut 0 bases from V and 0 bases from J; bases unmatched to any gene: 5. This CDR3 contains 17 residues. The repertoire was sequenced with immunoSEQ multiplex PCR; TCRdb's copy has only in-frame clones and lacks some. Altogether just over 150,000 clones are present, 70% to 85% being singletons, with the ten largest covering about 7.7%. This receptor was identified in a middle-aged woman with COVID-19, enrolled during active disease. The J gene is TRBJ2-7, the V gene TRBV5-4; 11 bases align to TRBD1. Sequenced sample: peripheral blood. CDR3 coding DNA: TGTGCCAGCAGCTTGGCCCGGGACAGGGGGAGCTCCTACGAGCAGTACTTC. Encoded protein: CASSLARDRGSSYEQYF.